Listed here is a single TCR beta chain. Its specificity is unknown. The protocol was immunoSEQ multiplex PCR, while the TCRdb copy is restricted to in-frame clones and leaves out a portion. The repertoire holds tens of thousands of clones, with about 95% as singletons. CDR1 SGDLS and CDR2 YYNGEE come from the germline V gene. This CDR3 has 15 amino acids. V was clipped by 0 bases and J by 4 bases, with 11 bases between them. This specimen belongs to a study of cytomegalovirus exposure and HLA in healthy donors. Study-wide findings and caveats: In vitro work confirmed that three CMV-associated chains recognize CMV antigens.

Sequenced material: PBMCs. This sequence was found in a young woman in good health and CMV-seropositive. The chain links TRBV9 to TRBJ1-5; tentatively, D is TRBD1 (6 bases). CDR3 region: CASSVEAQGNQPQHF. The CDR3 DNA sequence: TGTGCCAGCAGCGTAGAGGCCCAGGGGAATCAGCCCCAGCATTTT.